The 15 T cell receptor beta chains listed next were all sequenced from one sample in a study of blood T cell repertoires in COVID-19. Profiled with immunoSEQ multiplex PCR; TCRdb holds only in-frame clones, not every one. The sample lists roughly 53,000 clones, roughly three quarters occurring once. Material for sequencing was peripheral blood. The origin of the receptors is a man aged 50 to 59 with active or convalescent COVID-19.

The chain uses TRBV29-1 and TRBJ2-1; tentatively, D is TRBD2 (6 bases). Trimming shortened V by 7 bases and J by 8 bases, and 15 bases separated the two germline ends. The germline gives CDR1 SQVTM, CDR2 ANQGSEA. The CDR3 totals 12 residues. The CDR3 is CSAGGWADEQFF. CDR3 coding DNA: TGCAGCGCTGGGGGGTGGGCGGATGAGCAGTTCTTC.

The rearrangement joins TRBV6-5 to TRBJ2-1; 8 bases align to TRBD2. Per the germline V gene, CDR1 is MNHEY and CDR2 is SVGAGI. V gave up 2 bases and J gave up 5 bases; unmatched junction bases: 8. The length of the CDR3 is 16 residues. The CDR3 DNA follows: TGTGCCAGCAGTTACAACGGGGGGGCTACGGACAATGAGCAGTTCTTC. Its protein product is CASSYNGGATDNEQFF.

The chain recombines TRBV7-2 with TRBJ1-5; a possible D gene is TRBD1 (5 bases). Germline loops: CDR1 SGHTA, CDR2 FQGNSA. This CDR3 has 13 amino acids. V was cut by 1 base and J by 4 bases, with 5 bases left in between. The CDR3 reads CASSLDRNQPQHF. DNA of the CDR3: TGTGCCAGCAGCTTAGACAGGAATCAGCCCCAGCATTTT.

This clone was seen a few times. The chain joins TRBV27 to TRBJ2-6; D is unclear. The length of the CDR3 is 13 residues. The V end lost 9 bases, the J end lost 2 bases, and 8 bases lay between the germline ends. Germline CDR1 reads MNHEY; CDR2 reads SMNVEV (reference sequence). This CDR3 reads CASCPTGANVLTF. CDR3 bases: TGTGCCAGTTGTCCCACTGGGGCCAACGTCCTGACTTTC.

Notes on this clone: The same CDR3 arises from other DNA sequences in this sample as well. The rearrangement joins TRBV19 to TRBJ2-3; D remains ambiguous. Between the trimmed V and J ends, which lost 3 bases and 0 bases, there was a span of 7 bases. Germline CDR1 and CDR2: LNHDA and SQIVND (reference sequence). This CDR3 spans 14 amino acids. The CDR3 DNA follows: TGTGCCAGTAGTATCGACGGGAGCACAGATACGCAGTATTTT. Its translation: CASSIDGSTDTQYF. Using reference TRBV19 and TRBJ2-3 for the parts outside the CDR3, the full variable domain is DGGITQSPKYLFRKEGQNVTLSCEQNLNHDAMYWYRQDPGQGLRLIYYSQIVNDFQKGDIAEGYSVSREKKESFPLTVTSAQKNPTAFYLCASSIDGSTDTQYFGPGTRLTVL.

This clone turned up a few times. The chain combines TRBV5-1 with TRBJ1-2; TRBD1 might be the D (5 bases). This CDR3 has 12 residues. Trimming took off 5 bases at V and 5 bases at J, with 10 bases between the two ends. Germline V gene sequence: CDR1 SGHRS, CDR2 YFSETQ. The CDR3 is CASRAGTYGYTF. The CDR3 nucleotides read TGCGCCAGCAGGGCCGGGACTTATGGCTACACCTTC.

CDR3: CASNPGTGPNYGYTF. CDR3 DNA: TGTGCCAGCAACCCCGGGACAGGGCCTAACTATGGCTACACCTTC. The chain carries TRBV6-5 and TRBJ1-2, with 9 bases matching TRBD1. This CDR3 is built from 15 residues. With V trimmed by 7 bases and J by 0 bases, 6 bases remained unmatched. Per germline, CDR1 MNHEY and CDR2 SVGAGI.

This chain connects TRBV5-1 to TRBJ2-7, with 9 positions matching TRBD1. The CDR3 has 14 amino acids. J was trimmed by 6 bases and V by 0 bases; bases with no gene match: 4. Looked up from germline, CDR1 is SGHRS and CDR2 is YFSETQ. CDR3 coding DNA: TGCGCCAGCAGCTTGGGACAGGGGGTTGGCGAGCAGTACTTC. Its translation: CASSLGQGVGEQYF.

V is TRBV6-5 and J is TRBJ1-5; 7 bases agree with TRBD1. The CDR3 sequence is 15 residues long. Germline V CDR1 and CDR2: MNHEY, SVGAGI. With V trimmed by 4 bases and J by 5 bases, 8 bases remained unmatched. For the CDR3, the DNA is TGTGCCAGCAGTTGGGACAGATTCGGCTATCAGCCCCAGCATTTT. It is translated as CASSWDRFGYQPQHF.

V is TRBV7-9 and J is TRBJ2-6, with D perhaps TRBD2 (7 bases). CDR3 length: 15 amino acids. V lost 5 bases and J 2 bases, leaving 10 bases between the germline ends. Germline V gene sequence: CDR1 SEHNR, CDR2 FQNEAQ (reference sequence). The CDR3 reads CASSLGGAGANVLTF. CDR3 DNA sequence: TGTGCCAGCAGCCTAGGGGGGGCTGGGGCCAACGTCCTGACTTTC.

The V gene is TRBV7-9, the J gene TRBJ1-2, with 7 bases aligning to TRBD1. V was pared by 0 bases and J by 8 bases, with 9 bases of the junction left unmatched. CDR1 is SEHNR and CDR2 is FQNEAQ in the germline V gene (reference sequence). This CDR3 comprises 15 residues. The CDR3, as DNA: TGTGCCAGCAGCTTAGCGCAGGGGACAGATACGGGCTACACCTTC. Translating gives CASSLAQGTDTGYTF.

This chain joins TRBV5-1 and TRBJ2-7; D call uncertain. This CDR3 is built from 13 residues. Trimming removed 4 bases from V and 4 bases from J, with 12 bases in between. The germline CDR1 and CDR2 sequences are SGHRS and YFSETQ. The CDR3 is CASSPLTGYEQYF. CDR3 coding DNA: TGCGCCAGCAGCCCACTGACTGGGTACGAGCAGTACTTC.

This clone appeared a single time. The chain recombines TRBV14 with TRBJ1-4, with D possibly matching TRBD1 (5 bases). V dropped 2 bases and J dropped 7 bases, with 17 bases sitting between them. The CDR3 is 16 residues long. Germline loops: CDR1 SGHDN, CDR2 FVKESK. CDR3 in amino acids: CASSQNLPGQGEKLFF. The CDR3 bases are TGTGCCAGCAGCCAAAACCTCCCGGGCCAGGGTGAAAAACTGTTTTTT.

V gene TRBV11-3 combines with J gene TRBJ2-1; 7 bases map to TRBD2. This CDR3 contains 15 residues. V shed 0 bases and J 4 bases; nucleotides not matched to a gene: 3. Germline loops: CDR1 SGHNT, CDR2 YENEEA. The CDR3 DNA reads as TGTGCCAGCAGCTTAGATCCTAGCGGATACAATGAGCAGTTCTTC. It translates to CASSLDPSGYNEQFF.

This sequence joins TRBV7-2 and TRBJ2-1; D is possibly TRBD2 (6 bases). The CDR3 sequence is 16 residues long. Trimming cost V 5 bases and J 2 bases, with 16 bases left between them. Per the germline V gene, CDR1 is SGHTA and CDR2 is FQGNSA. Here the CDR3 DNA reads TGTGCCAGCAGCGCCACGCGCGGGGAGGCCTACAATGAGCAGTTCTTC. The encoded protein is CASSATRGEAYNEQFF.